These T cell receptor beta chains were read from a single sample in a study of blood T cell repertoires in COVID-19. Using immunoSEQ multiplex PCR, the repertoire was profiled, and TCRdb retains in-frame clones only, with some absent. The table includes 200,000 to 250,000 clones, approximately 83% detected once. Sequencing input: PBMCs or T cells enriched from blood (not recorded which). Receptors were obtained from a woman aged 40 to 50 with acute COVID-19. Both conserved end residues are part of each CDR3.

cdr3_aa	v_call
CASSLSFGTPTTTDTQYF	TRBV5-1
CASSPRGVAYEQYF	TRBV19
CASSQGLAGEEQFF	TRBV5-1
CASRSPSYNEQFF	TRBV27
CASSPPSPDRSLYGYTF	TRBV28
CASSPSGMGTEAFF	TRBV7-9
CATSREGQGSYEQYF	TRBV15
CASNRDRALEQYF	TRBV5-1
CASSRPGQGSNYGYTF	TRBV5-4
CASSEGRGGTDTQYF	TRBV2
CSGGQGTEAFF	TRBV29-1
CASSQSEGGNNQPQHF	TRBV23-1
CASSMFSGHPGNQPQHF	TRBV19
CAQVLETQYF	TRBV28
CASAGNTIYF	TRBV12-3/TRBV12-4
CASSPEDSNQPQHF	TRBV27
CAISSTSRSYEQYF	TRBV10-3
CASSRQAGNQPQHF	TRBV27
CASRYRGGSGELFF	TRBV19
CASGRGYEQYF	TRBV27
CASSYLSLTSGNTIYF	TRBV6-6
CASSAEGHYTEAFF	TRBV2
CAWGLREKLFF	TRBV30
CASSLAAGVYEQYF	TRBV11-2
CASSQGKDLGGGGLGYGYTF	TRBV3-1/TRBV3-2
CASSTGTLHQPQHF	TRBV28
CASSLLGGSGSYNEQFF	TRBV5-8
CASSQDVGRGRVGEKLFF	TRBV4-3
CASSANRGWNTEAFF	TRBV28
CAWSVGLTSGHNEQFF	TRBV30
CASSDLGGFAGELFF	TRBV2
CASSPDRAVFEQYF	TRBV5-7
CASSAVTGWSDTQYF	TRBV7-8
CASSLVGLAAKNIQYF	TRBV5-6
CASSIHGTKINEQFF	TRBV19
CSASTGQGLYNSPLHF	TRBV20-1
CASSNGDRQPQHF	TRBV19
CASSRGQGADTQYF	TRBV9